One and the same sample provided the 14 T cell receptor beta chains below, sequenced in a study of T-cell reconstitution after alpha-beta-depleted transplantation in children. A library of TCRbeta sequences, prepared with unique molecular identifiers, was generated. TCRdb re-derived calls from the PCR reads in MiXCR, one entry per CDR3 protein. The sample has about a million distinct CDR3 sequences, roughly 29% seen once. The specimen comprised PBMCs, mostly from graft donor cells, sampled 360 days after TCRalphabeta/CD19-depleted stem cell transplant. These receptors all stem from a boy in the first two years of life who had a stem cell transplant for SCID, so the T cells may come from the graft donor.

The chain couples TRBV12-3 or TRBV12-4 to TRBJ1-3; no reliable D call. V was trimmed by 5 bases and J by 1 base, leaving 15 bases between them. CDR3 size: 16 residues. Here the CDR3 reads CASSPPEVGSGNTIYF. For the CDR3, the DNA is TGTGCCAGCAGTCCACCGGAAGTAGGGTCTGGAAACACCATATATTTT.

The table lists this clonotype with a count of one. V is TRBV2 and J is TRBJ1-2, with D unclear. CDR1 and CDR2 from the germline V gene are SNHLY and FYNNEI. The CDR3 spans 13 residues. V lost 6 bases, J lost 4 bases, and 12 bases lay in between. The CDR3 nucleotides read TGTGCCAGCAGGCTGGCCCGGGGCTATGGCTACACCTTC. Protein product: CASRLARGYGYTF.

J is TRBJ2-5 and V is TRBV12-3 or TRBV12-4; 8 nucleotides agree with TRBD2. The CDR3 totals 18 residues. V lost 0 bases, J lost 5 bases, and 14 bases stayed unmatched. The CDR3 DNA reads TGTGCCAGCAGTTTAGCTGGCCTGGGCGCTCGGGGGGGCGAGACCCAGTACTTC. Amino acids: CASSLAGLGARGGETQYF.

This clonotype has only a few counts. The chain joins TRBV20-1 to TRBJ1-1, with TRBD1 matching 9 bases. The CDR3 runs 13 residues. Germline trimming cut 8 bases from V and 3 bases from J; bases unmatched to any gene: 7. Germline V gene sequence: CDR1 DFQATT, CDR2 SNEGSKA (reference sequence). CDR3 in DNA: TGCAGTCCCCGACAGGGGGTTGACACTGAAGCTTTCTTT. Protein sequence: CSPRQGVDTEAFF.

A few counts support this clonotype. This CDR3 is CASSYGGYSNQPQHF. The CDR3 coding sequence is TGTGCCAGCAGTTATGGGGGATATAGCAATCAGCCCCAGCATTTT. The chain carries TRBV6-5 and TRBJ1-5; a weak D match, TRBD1 (5 bases). The CDR3 is 15 amino acids. In germline, CDR1 is MNHEY, CDR2 SVGAGI. Trimming left V 3 bases short and J 0 bases short, with 9 bases between.

CDR3 nucleotide sequence: TGTGCCAGCAGTGAACGGGGACTTGGGCAGTACTTC. Its translation is CASSERGLGQYF. The chain couples TRBV2 to TRBJ2-7, with D possibly being TRBD2 (6 bases). Germline V gene data show CDR1 as SNHLY and CDR2 as FYNNEI. Trimming took off 2 bases at V and 9 bases at J, with 11 bases between the two ends. The CDR3 length is 12 residues.

This clonotype has more than one count but fewer than ten. This chain links TRBV20-1 with TRBJ2-4; possible D gene TRBD1, 5 bases. Deletions cut 1 base from V and 7 bases from J, with 14 bases between. Germline lookup yields CDR1 DFQATT and CDR2 SNEGSKA (reference sequence). There are 14 residues in the CDR3. The DNA for the CDR3 is TGCAGTGCTAGAGTTTGGCAGGGCGAGAACATTCAGTACTTC. Its protein product is CSARVWQGENIQYF.

The gene calls are TRBV5-1 and TRBJ2-1, with no clear D. CDR3 length: 11 residues. The V gene lost 6 bases and the J gene lost 7 bases, with 8 bases spanning the gap. Looked up from germline, CDR1 is SGHRS and CDR2 is YFSETQ. The chain's CDR3 is CASTLSNEQFF. The CDR3 DNA reads TGCGCCAGCACTCTTTCAAATGAGCAGTTCTTC.

A word on this clonotype: The junction departs from germline at one end; a sequencing error may be responsible. The CDR3 spells CASSLAGQSYEQYF. DNA of the CDR3: TGTGCCAGCAGCTTAGCCGGACAGTCCTACGAGCAGTACTTC. The V call is TRBV5-1, the J call TRBJ2-7; D may be TRBD1 (6 bases). The CDR3 loop spans 14 amino acids. Germline V gene data show CDR1 as SGHRS and CDR2 as YFSETQ. Drawing the rest from reference TRBV5-1 and TRBJ2-7, the complete variable domain is KAGVTQTPRYLIKTRGQQVTLSCSPISGHRSVSWYQQTPGQGLQFLFEYFSETQRNKGNFPGRFSGRQFSNSRSEMNVSTLELGDSALYLCASSLAGQSYEQYFGPGTRLTVT.

The chain carries TRBV6-5 and TRBJ2-1, with TRBD2 matching over 9 bases. The length of the CDR3 is 15 residues. With 4 bases clipped from V and 7 bases from J, the junction kept 8 bases outside the gene matches. Germline CDR1 reads MNHEY; CDR2 reads SVGAGI. Here the CDR3 DNA reads TGTGCCAGCAGTTCGGTGGCGGGGGGGCGGAATGAGCAGTTCTTC. It translates to CASSSVAGGRNEQFF.

This chain uses TRBV5-1 with TRBJ2-5, with 13 bases identical to TRBD2. CDR1 SGHRS and CDR2 YFSETQ come from the germline V gene. The CDR3 has 18 amino acids. The trim removed 4 bases at V and 0 bases at J, leaving 9 bases unmatched. The CDR3, as DNA: TGCGCCAGCAGCGCCGGACTAGCGGGGGACCTGTACCAAGAGACCCAGTACTTC. It translates to CASSAGLAGDLYQETQYF.

The gene calls are TRBV15 and TRBJ2-6; 9 nucleotides match TRBD1. CDR1 and CDR2 from the germline V gene are LNHNV and YYDKDF (reference sequence). J lost 4 bases, V lost 4 bases, and 17 bases had no gene match. The CDR3 has 20 amino acids. CDR3 bases: TGTGCCACCAGCAAACAGGGGGCTGAGTATTACGGTTCCGGGGCCAACGTCCTGACTTTC. This codes for CATSKQGAEYYGSGANVLTF.

The rearrangement links TRBV7-6 to TRBJ1-1; weak D call: TRBD1 (6 bases). The V gene's germline CDR1 is SGHVS and CDR2 FNYEAQ. The CDR3 totals 15 residues. V was cut by 2 bases and J by 1 base, with 11 bases left in between. Here the CDR3 DNA reads TGTGCCAGCAGCTTATGGGTGGGACAGAACACTGAAGCTTTCTTT. This translates into CASSLWVGQNTEAFF.

For this clonotype: It may be a read error: a sequence one base away is much more abundant. This chain connects TRBV12-3 or TRBV12-4 to TRBJ2-1; D unclear. V lost 7 bases, J lost 10 bases, and 8 bases lay in between. The CDR3 is 10 amino acids. Here the CDR3 reads CASIFREQFF. The CDR3 DNA sequence: TGTGCCAGCATTTTTAGGGAGCAGTTCTTC.